These 4 T cell receptor beta chains originate from one sample sequenced in a study of cytomegalovirus exposure and HLA in healthy donors. The PCR ran on 60 Vbeta and 13 Jbeta primers. Clones were sequenced by immunoSEQ multiplex PCR, and TCRdb holds only the in-frame ones, with some missing. The data contain fewer than 200,000 clones, roughly 76% of them seen just once; the ten biggest clones take up 4.9%. The sequenced sample consisted of PBMCs. The origin of the receptors is a woman under 30 in good health and CMV-seropositive.

This chain uses TRBV19 with TRBJ1-5, with TRBD1 as a possible D gene (6 bases). The CDR3 has 13 residues. Germline V CDR1 and CDR2: LNHDA, SQIVND (reference sequence). V lost 5 bases and J 6 bases, leaving 11 bases between the germline ends. In DNA form, the CDR3 reads TGTGCCAGTAGTCGGTCAGGGGTTCAGCCCCAGCATTTT. This codes for CASSRSGVQPQHF.

This chain connects TRBV5-1 to TRBJ2-5; TRBD1 aligns across 8 bases. The J call could be wrong; TRBJ2-7 is a better fit for the DNA end. This CDR3 has 14 residues. CDR1 SGHRS and CDR2 YFSETQ come from the germline V gene. The CDR3 DNA is TGCGCCAGCAGCGTGATGGACAGGGCCCACGAGCAGTACTTC. Its translation is CASSVMDRAHEQYF.

In its sample, this clone was seen a few times. The chain links TRBV5-4 to TRBJ2-1, with 12 bases that match TRBD2. The CDR3 totals 15 residues. Germline V gene data show CDR1 as SGHNT and CDR2 as YYREEE (reference sequence). With V trimmed by 4 bases and J by 4 bases, 3 bases remained unmatched. The CDR3 region has the DNA TGTGCCAGCAGCCTAGCGGGGGGGACTTACAATGAGCAGTTCTTC. Translation: CASSLAGGTYNEQFF.

V and J are TRBV4-1 and TRBJ2-3, with D perhaps TRBD2 (6 bases). Germline lookup yields CDR1 MGHRA and CDR2 YSYEKL. This CDR3 comprises 16 residues. Trimming shortened V by 4 bases and J by 0 bases, and 14 bases separated the two germline ends. CDR3 loop: CASSPPPRGSTDTQYF. CDR3 DNA sequence: TGCGCCAGCAGCCCACCGCCGCGGGGTAGCACAGATACGCAGTATTTT.